The rows below give T cell receptor beta chains drawn from one sample of a study of Graves' ophthalmopathy and Graves' hyperthyroidism. One entry per CDR3 protein results from TCRdb running MiXCR on the multiplex PCR reads. Of about 220,000 distinct CDR3 sequences in the sample, about 22% were seen once. Source material: peripheral blood. These receptors were collected from a woman aged 45-60 years with Graves' ophthalmopathy. Each CDR3 is given with its conserved first and last residue. For some rows the clone size is stated as once, few or many, or as a class when expanded; others skip it.

clone size: -
CDR3 length: 16
V gene: TRBV11-2
J gene: TRBJ2-7
CDR3 protein: CASSVGLPFRSYEQYF

clone size: many
CDR3 length: 12
V gene: TRBV12-3/TRBV12-4
J gene: TRBJ2-2
CDR3 protein: CASSRNTGELFF

clone size: many
CDR3 length: 12
V gene: TRBV6-5
J gene: TRBJ2-2
CDR3 protein: CATGRGTGELFF

clone size: -
CDR3 length: 13
V gene: TRBV7-2
J gene: TRBJ2-7
CDR3 protein: CASSFDSYYEQYF

clone size: many
CDR3 length: 13
V gene: TRBV6-5
J gene: TRBJ1-5
CDR3 protein: CASSYTQDRPQHF

clone size: many
CDR3 length: 17
V gene: TRBV6-4
J gene: TRBJ2-6
CDR3 protein: CASRRSSGISGANVLTF

clone size: -
CDR3 length: 15
V gene: TRBV24-1
J gene: TRBJ2-3
CDR3 protein: CATSDLGQPTEAQYF

clone size: few
CDR3 length: 14
V gene: TRBV10-3
J gene: TRBJ1-2
CDR3 protein: CAISESTGNYGYTF

clone size: many
CDR3 length: 13
V gene: TRBV20-1
J gene: TRBJ2-4
CDR3 protein: CSATTVQAGIQYF

clone size: many
CDR3 length: 16
V gene: TRBV7-2
J gene: TRBJ2-5
CDR3 protein: CASNGVKRPTRETQYF

clone size: many
CDR3 length: 13
V gene: TRBV9
J gene: TRBJ1-2
CDR3 protein: CASSPSGAYGYTF

clone size: many
CDR3 length: 16
V gene: TRBV20-1
J gene: TRBJ2-5
CDR3 protein: CSARDWQRGIGETQYF

clone size: many
CDR3 length: 13
V gene: TRBV12-3/TRBV12-4
J gene: TRBJ1-1
CDR3 protein: CASTLRGATEAFF

clone size: many
CDR3 length: 17
V gene: TRBV19
J gene: TRBJ1-1
CDR3 protein: CASNWEDGGGENTEAFF

clone size: -
CDR3 length: 12
V gene: TRBV14
J gene: TRBJ1-2
CDR3 protein: CASSQTVYGYTF

clone size: -
CDR3 length: 16
V gene: TRBV24-1
J gene: TRBJ2-2
CDR3 protein: CASRLQGAQNTGELFF

clone size: many
CDR3 length: 14
V gene: TRBV5-1
J gene: TRBJ2-7
CDR3 protein: CASSWTGGIYEQYF

clone size: -
CDR3 length: 15
V gene: TRBV6-5
J gene: TRBJ1-2
CDR3 protein: CASSYSGGYYSGYTF

clone size: -
CDR3 length: 14
V gene: TRBV6-4
J gene: TRBJ2-4
CDR3 protein: CASSENPSWAIQYF

clone size: many
CDR3 length: 16
V gene: TRBV2
J gene: TRBJ2-5
CDR3 protein: CASSPDRGRIQETQYF

clone size: many
CDR3 length: 14
V gene: TRBV9
J gene: TRBJ2-4
CDR3 protein: CASSVGGRADIQYF

clone size: many
CDR3 length: 17
V gene: TRBV19
J gene: TRBJ2-5
CDR3 protein: CASNRLQRSDTQETQYF

clone size: many
CDR3 length: 14
V gene: TRBV28
J gene: TRBJ2-7
CDR3 protein: CASSHGSLLSEQYF

clone size: few
CDR3 length: 16
V gene: TRBV24-1
J gene: TRBJ2-5
CDR3 protein: CATSDFSLAGRETQYF

clone size: many
CDR3 length: 13
V gene: TRBV12-3/TRBV12-4
J gene: TRBJ1-5
CDR3 protein: CASRGTGNQPQHF

clone size: many
CDR3 length: 15
V gene: TRBV20-1
J gene: TRBJ1-1
CDR3 protein: CSATHPGGSDTEAFF

clone size: many
CDR3 length: 15
V gene: TRBV7-9
J gene: TRBJ2-4
CDR3 protein: CASSSTGDSLNIQYF

clone size: many
CDR3 length: 12
V gene: TRBV6-5
J gene: TRBJ2-7
CDR3 protein: CASSYPGGEQYF

clone size: -
CDR3 length: 16
V gene: TRBV6-5
J gene: TRBJ2-7
CDR3 protein: CASSYSRQRNPYEQYF

clone size: many
CDR3 length: 16
V gene: TRBV6-5
J gene: TRBJ1-5
CDR3 protein: CASSKTGGDNNQPQHF

clone size: many
CDR3 length: 15
V gene: TRBV7-3
J gene: TRBJ2-5
CDR3 protein: CASSLIPAGVETQYF

clone size: many
CDR3 length: 14
V gene: TRBV4-1
J gene: TRBJ1-2
CDR3 protein: CASSQEQGRDGYTF

clone size: many
CDR3 length: 16
V gene: TRBV27
J gene: TRBJ2-4
CDR3 protein: CASSSATWLAKNIQYF

clone size: many
CDR3 length: 12
V gene: TRBV3-1
J gene: TRBJ2-7
CDR3 protein: CASSQASYEQYF

clone size: -
CDR3 length: 10
V gene: TRBV30
J gene: TRBJ2-4
CDR3 protein: CAYGLNIQYF

clone size: many
CDR3 length: 13
V gene: TRBV11-2
J gene: TRBJ1-2
CDR3 protein: CASSQTGAHGYTF

clone size: many
CDR3 length: 13
V gene: TRBV27
J gene: TRBJ1-5
CDR3 protein: CASSTSSGQPQHF

clone size: many
CDR3 length: 17
V gene: TRBV2
J gene: TRBJ2-2
CDR3 protein: CASKSRIGTGGPGELFF

clone size: many
CDR3 length: 15
V gene: TRBV2
J gene: TRBJ2-7
CDR3 protein: CASLDWTSGSYEQYF

clone size: many
CDR3 length: 15
V gene: TRBV20-1
J gene: TRBJ1-5
CDR3 protein: CSARDSGEVWQPQHF

clone size: many
CDR3 length: 14
V gene: TRBV3-1
J gene: TRBJ2-7
CDR3 protein: CATTETSLLGEQYF

clone size: many
CDR3 length: 13
V gene: TRBV19
J gene: TRBJ1-2
CDR3 protein: CASSRALPNGYTF

clone size: many
CDR3 length: 15
V gene: TRBV5-6
J gene: TRBJ1-5
CDR3 protein: CASSSWGGPGQPQHF

clone size: few
CDR3 length: 18
V gene: TRBV11-2
J gene: TRBJ2-7
CDR3 protein: CASSLGGLAGGGSYEQYF

clone size: many
CDR3 length: 14
V gene: TRBV6-1
J gene: TRBJ2-5
CDR3 protein: CASSPGSGTRTQYF

clone size: -
CDR3 length: 16
V gene: TRBV24-1
J gene: TRBJ2-5
CDR3 protein: CASSLEQGAWGSTQYF

clone size: few
CDR3 length: 16
V gene: TRBV9
J gene: TRBJ2-5
CDR3 protein: CASTQREGGFGETQYF

clone size: many
CDR3 length: 15
V gene: TRBV12-3/TRBV12-4
J gene: TRBJ2-5
CDR3 protein: CASSLGGSLVETQYF

clone size: many
CDR3 length: 18
V gene: TRBV11-2
J gene: TRBJ2-7
CDR3 protein: CASSQGLAGGAVSYEQYF

clone size: -
CDR3 length: 15
V gene: TRBV12-3/TRBV12-4
J gene: TRBJ1-2
CDR3 protein: CASSLGRRFNYGYTF

clone size: many
CDR3 length: 13
V gene: TRBV20-1
J gene: TRBJ2-5
CDR3 protein: CSAAPGLKETQYF

clone size: many
CDR3 length: 14
V gene: TRBV2
J gene: TRBJ2-5
CDR3 protein: CASSDGTGQETQYF

clone size: many
CDR3 length: 12
V gene: TRBV7-9
J gene: TRBJ1-5
CDR3 protein: CASSDSNQPQHF